The subject of this entry is one TCR beta chain. What it recognizes is unknown. Trimming took off 4 bases at V and 4 bases at J, with 14 bases between the two ends. CDR3 length: 14 amino acids. Germline lookup yields CDR1 SGHDT and CDR2 YYEEEE. The data were taken from a study of cytomegalovirus exposure and HLA in healthy donors. Study-level background: Within an early data release were about 85 million unique TCRs drawn from HLA-typed donors. Overall study findings and caveats: A link between a missense DCLRE1C variant and TCR beta V- and J-gene trimming emerged from a later analysis. Roughly uniform sequencing depth across donors was assumed, possibly incorrectly. A later analysis showed HLA-associated TCR beta chains outstripping equally common others in clonal expansion.

Use of 60 Vbeta and 13 Jbeta primers characterized the PCR. Data came from immunoSEQ multiplex PCR; TCRdb stores just in-frame clones and leaves some out. The top ten clones hold roughly 3.2% of a sample with approximately 100,000 clones, 64% of them seen once. The rearrangement uses TRBV5-6 and TRBJ1-1; D might be TRBD1 (6 bases). The sequence was collected from a man aged 55 to 70 in good health and CMV-seronegative. The source material was PBMCs. CDR3 sequence (DNA): TGTGCCAGCAGCCTAACAGGGTCCCCCACTGAAGCTTTCTTT. Protein product: CASSLTGSPTEAFF.